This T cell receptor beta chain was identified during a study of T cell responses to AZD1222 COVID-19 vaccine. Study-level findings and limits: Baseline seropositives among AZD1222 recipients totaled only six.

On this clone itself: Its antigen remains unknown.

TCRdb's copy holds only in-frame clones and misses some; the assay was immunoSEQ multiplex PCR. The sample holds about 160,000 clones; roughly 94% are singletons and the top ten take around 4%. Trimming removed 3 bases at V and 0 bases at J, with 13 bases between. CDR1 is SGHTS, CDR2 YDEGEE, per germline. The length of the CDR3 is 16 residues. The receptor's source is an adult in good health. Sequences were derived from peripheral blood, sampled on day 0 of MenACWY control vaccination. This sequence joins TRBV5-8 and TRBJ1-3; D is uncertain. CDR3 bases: TGTGCCAGCAGCTCTCTTTCCTGGAGCTCTGGAAACACCATATATTTT. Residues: CASSSLSWSSGNTIYF.